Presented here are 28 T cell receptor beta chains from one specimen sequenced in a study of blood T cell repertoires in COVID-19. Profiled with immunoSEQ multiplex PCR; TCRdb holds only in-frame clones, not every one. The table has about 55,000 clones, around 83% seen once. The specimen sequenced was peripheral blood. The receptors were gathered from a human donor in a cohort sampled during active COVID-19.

The CDR3 region is CASSPADRGVYGYTF. CDR3 nucleotide sequence: TGTGCCAGCAGCCCTGCAGACAGGGGCGTCTATGGCTACACCTTC. The chain recombines TRBV7-9 with TRBJ1-2; 8 bases agree with TRBD1. The trim removed 5 bases at V and 4 bases at J, leaving 9 bases unmatched. This CDR3 comprises 15 residues. Germline lookup yields CDR1 SEHNR and CDR2 FQNEAQ (reference sequence).

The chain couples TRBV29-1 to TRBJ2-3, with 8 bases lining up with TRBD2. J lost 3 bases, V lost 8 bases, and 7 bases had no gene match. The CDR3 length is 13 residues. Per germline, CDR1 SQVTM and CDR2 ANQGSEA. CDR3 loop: CSHRGGRTDTQYF. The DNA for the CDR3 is TGCAGCCACCGGGGCGGGAGGACAGATACGCAGTATTTT.

CDR3 sequence (DNA): TGTGCCAGCTCGCTCGGATCAGGATCCTACGAGCAGTACTTC. It encodes CASSLGSGSYEQYF. This rearrangement joins TRBV7-9 to TRBJ2-7; D is unresolved. The CDR3 spans 14 residues. CDR1 and CDR2 from the germline V gene are SEHNR and FQNEAQ (reference sequence). V lost 8 bases and J 1 base, leaving 15 bases between the germline ends.

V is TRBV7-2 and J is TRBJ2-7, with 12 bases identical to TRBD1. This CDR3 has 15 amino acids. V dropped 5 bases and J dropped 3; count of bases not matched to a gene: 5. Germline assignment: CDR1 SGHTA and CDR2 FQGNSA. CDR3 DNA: TGTGCCAGCAGCACCGGGACAGGGGGCATCTACGAGCAGTACTTC. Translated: CASSTGTGGIYEQYF.

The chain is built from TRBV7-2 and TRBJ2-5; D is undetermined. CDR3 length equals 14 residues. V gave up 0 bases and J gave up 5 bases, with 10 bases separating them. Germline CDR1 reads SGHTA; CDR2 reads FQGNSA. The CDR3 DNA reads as TGTGCCAGCAGCTTAGCTATGGGCCGGGAGACCCAGTACTTC. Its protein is CASSLAMGRETQYF.

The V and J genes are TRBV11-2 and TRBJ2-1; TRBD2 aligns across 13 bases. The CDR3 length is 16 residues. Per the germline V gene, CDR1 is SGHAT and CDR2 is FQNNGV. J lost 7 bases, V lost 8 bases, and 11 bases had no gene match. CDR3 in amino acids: CASGPTTSGRGNEQFF. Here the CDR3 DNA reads TGTGCCAGCGGACCTACAACTAGCGGGAGGGGTAATGAGCAGTTCTTC.

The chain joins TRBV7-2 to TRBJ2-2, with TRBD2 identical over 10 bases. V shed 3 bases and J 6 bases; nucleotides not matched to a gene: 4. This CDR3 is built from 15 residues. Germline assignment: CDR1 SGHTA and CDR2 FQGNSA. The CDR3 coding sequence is TGTGCCAGCAGCTTGGCTAGCGGGAGACCCGGGGAGCTGTTTTTT. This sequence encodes CASSLASGRPGELFF.

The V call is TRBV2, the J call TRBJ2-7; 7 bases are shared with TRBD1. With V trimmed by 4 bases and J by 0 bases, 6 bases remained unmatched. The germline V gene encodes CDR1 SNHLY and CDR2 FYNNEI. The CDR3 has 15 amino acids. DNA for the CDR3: TGTGCCAGCAGTGTAGAACAGGGGAGCTCCTACGAGCAGTACTTC. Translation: CASSVEQGSSYEQYF.

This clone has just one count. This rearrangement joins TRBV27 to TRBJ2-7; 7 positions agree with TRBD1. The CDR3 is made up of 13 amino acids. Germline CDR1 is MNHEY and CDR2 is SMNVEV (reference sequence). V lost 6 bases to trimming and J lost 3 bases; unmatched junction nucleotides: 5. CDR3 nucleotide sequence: TGTGCCAGCAGCGACAGGGTCGGCTACGAGCAGTACTTC. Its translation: CASSDRVGYEQYF.

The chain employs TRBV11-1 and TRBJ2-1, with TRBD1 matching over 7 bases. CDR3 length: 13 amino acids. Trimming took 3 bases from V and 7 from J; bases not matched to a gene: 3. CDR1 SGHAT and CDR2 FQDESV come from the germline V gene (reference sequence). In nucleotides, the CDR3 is TGTGCCAGCAGCTTCGACAGGGTGAATGAGCAGTTCTTC. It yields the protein CASSFDRVNEQFF.

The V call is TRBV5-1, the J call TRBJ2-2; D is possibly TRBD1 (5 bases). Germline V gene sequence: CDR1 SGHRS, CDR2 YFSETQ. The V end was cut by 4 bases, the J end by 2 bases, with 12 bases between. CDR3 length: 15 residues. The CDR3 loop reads CASSLHDSNTGELFF. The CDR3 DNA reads TGCGCCAGCAGCCTACATGACAGTAACACCGGGGAGCTGTTTTTT.

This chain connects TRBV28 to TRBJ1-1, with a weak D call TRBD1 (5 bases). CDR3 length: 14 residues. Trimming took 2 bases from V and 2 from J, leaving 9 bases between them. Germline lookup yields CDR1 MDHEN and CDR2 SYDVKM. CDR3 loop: CASSLDTGNTEAFF. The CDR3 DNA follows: TGTGCCAGCAGTTTAGATACAGGAAACACTGAAGCTTTCTTT. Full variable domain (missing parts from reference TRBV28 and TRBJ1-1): DVKVTQSSRYLVKRTGEKVFLECVQDMDHENMFWYRQDPGLGLRLIYFSYDVKMKEKGDIPEGYSVSREKKERFSLILESASTNQTSMYLCASSLDTGNTEAFFGQGTRLTVV.

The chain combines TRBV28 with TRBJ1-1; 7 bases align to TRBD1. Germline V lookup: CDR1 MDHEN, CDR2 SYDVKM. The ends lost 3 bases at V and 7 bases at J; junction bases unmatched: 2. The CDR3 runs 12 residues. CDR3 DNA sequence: TGTGCCAGCAGTTTCCGGGACAGTGAAGCTTTCTTT. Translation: CASSFRDSEAFF. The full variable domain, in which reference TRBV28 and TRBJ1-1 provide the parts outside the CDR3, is DVKVTQSSRYLVKRTGEKVFLECVQDMDHENMFWYRQDPGLGLRLIYFSYDVKMKEKGDIPEGYSVSREKKERFSLILESASTNQTSMYLCASSFRDSEAFFGQGTRLTVV.

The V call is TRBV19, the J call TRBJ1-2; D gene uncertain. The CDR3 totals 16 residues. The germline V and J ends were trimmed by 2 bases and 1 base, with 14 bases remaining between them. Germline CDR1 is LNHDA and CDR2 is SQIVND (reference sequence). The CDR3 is CASSIIGNGINYGYTF. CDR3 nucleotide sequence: TGTGCCAGTAGTATAATCGGTAACGGTATTAACTATGGCTACACCTTC.

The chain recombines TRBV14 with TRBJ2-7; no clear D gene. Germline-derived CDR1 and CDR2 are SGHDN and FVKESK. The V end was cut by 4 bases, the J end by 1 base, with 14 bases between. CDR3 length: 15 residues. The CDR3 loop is CASSPLGVESYEQYF. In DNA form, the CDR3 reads TGTGCCAGCAGCCCCCTGGGTGTGGAGTCCTACGAGCAGTACTTC.

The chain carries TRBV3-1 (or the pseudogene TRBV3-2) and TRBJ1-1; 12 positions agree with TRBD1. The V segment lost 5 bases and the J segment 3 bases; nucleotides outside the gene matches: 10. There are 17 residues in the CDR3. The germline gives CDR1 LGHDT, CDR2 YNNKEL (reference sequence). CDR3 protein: CASSTRDRGRLDTEAFF. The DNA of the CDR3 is TGTGCCAGCAGCACCCGGGACAGGGGGCGGTTGGACACTGAAGCTTTCTTT.

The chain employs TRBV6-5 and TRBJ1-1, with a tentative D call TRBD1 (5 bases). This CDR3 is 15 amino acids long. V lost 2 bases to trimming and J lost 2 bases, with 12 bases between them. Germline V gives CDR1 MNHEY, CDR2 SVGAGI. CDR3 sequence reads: CASSYTQVSNTEAFF. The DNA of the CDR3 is TGTGCCAGCAGTTACACACAGGTTTCTAACACTGAAGCTTTCTTT.

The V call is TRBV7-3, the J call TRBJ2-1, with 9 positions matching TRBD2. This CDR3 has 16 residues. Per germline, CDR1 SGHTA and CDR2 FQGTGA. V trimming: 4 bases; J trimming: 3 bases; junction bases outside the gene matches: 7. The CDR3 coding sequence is TGTGCCAGCAGCTCAAGGACTAGCGTCAACTACAATGAGCAGTTCTTC. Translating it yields CASSSRTSVNYNEQFF.

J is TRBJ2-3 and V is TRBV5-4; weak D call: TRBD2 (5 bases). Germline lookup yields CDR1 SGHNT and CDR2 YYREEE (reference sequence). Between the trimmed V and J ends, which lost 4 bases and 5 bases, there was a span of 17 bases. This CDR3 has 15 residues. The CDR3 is CASSASRNREDTQYF. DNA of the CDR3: TGTGCCAGCAGCGCTAGCAGGAATCGAGAAGATACGCAGTATTTT. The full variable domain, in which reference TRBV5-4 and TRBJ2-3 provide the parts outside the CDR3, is ETGVTQSPTHLIKTRGQQVTLRCSSQSGHNTVSWYQQALGQGPQFIFQYYREEENGRGNFPPRFSGLQFPNYSSELNVNALELDDSALYLCASSASRNREDTQYFGPGTRLTVL.

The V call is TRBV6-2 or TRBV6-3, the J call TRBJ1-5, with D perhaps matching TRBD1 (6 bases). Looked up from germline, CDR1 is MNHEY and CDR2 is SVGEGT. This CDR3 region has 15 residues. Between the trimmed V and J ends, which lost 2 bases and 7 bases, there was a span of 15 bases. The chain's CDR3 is CASSYTTPQGQPQHF. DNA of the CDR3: TGTGCCAGCAGTTACACAACACCGCAGGGGCAGCCCCAGCATTTT.

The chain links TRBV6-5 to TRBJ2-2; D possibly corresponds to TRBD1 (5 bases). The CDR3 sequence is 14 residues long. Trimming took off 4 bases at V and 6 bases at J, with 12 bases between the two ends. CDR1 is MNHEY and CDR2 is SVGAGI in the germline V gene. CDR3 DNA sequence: TGTGCCAGCAGTTCGCGGCTAGGGGCCGGGGAGCTGTTTTTT. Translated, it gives CASSSRLGAGELFF.

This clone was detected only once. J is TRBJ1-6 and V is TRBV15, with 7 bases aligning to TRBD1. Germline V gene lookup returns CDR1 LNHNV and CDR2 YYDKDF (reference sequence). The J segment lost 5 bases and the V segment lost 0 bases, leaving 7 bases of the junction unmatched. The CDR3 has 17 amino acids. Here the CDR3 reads CATSREQGTVNNSPLHF. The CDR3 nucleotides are TGTGCCACCAGCAGAGAGCAGGGGACAGTTAATAATTCACCCCTCCACTTT.

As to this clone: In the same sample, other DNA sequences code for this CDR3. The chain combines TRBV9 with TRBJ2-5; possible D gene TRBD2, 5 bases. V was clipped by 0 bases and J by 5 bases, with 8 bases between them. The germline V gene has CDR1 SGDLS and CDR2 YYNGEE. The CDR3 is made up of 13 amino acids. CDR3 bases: TGTGCCAGCAGCGTAGCCGGGAAGGAGACCCAGTACTTC. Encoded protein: CASSVAGKETQYF.

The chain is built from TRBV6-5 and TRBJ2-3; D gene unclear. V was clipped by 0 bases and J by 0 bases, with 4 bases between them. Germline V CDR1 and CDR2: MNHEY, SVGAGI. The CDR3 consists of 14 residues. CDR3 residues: CASSYSPSTDTQYF. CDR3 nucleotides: TGTGCCAGCAGTTACTCTCCTAGCACAGATACGCAGTATTTT.

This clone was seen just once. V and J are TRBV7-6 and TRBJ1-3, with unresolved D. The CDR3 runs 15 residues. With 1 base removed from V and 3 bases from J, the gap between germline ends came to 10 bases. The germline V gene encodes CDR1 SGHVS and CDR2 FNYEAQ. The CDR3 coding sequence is TGTGCCAGCAGCTTAGGCCAGGTTGATGGAAACACCATATATTTT. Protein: CASSLGQVDGNTIYF.

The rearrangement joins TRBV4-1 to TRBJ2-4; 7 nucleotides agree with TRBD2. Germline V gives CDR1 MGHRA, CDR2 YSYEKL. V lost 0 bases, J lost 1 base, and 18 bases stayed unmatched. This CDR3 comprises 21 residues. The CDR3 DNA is TGCGCCAGCAGCCAAGATCATGGGGGAGGGAGACCCTTAGAGGCCAAAAACATTCAGTACTTC. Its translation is CASSQDHGGGRPLEAKNIQYF.

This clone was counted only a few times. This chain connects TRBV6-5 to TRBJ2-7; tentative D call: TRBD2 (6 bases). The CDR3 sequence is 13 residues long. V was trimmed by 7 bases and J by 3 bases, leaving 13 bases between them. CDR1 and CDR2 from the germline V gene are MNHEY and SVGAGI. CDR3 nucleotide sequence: TGTGCCAGCACCCCGGGGGTTCGCTACGAGCAGTACTTC. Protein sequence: CASTPGVRYEQYF.

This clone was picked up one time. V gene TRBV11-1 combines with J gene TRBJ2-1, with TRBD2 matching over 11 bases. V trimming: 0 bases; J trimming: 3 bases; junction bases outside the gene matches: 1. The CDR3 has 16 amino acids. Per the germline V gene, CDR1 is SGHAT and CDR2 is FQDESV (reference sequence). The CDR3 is CASSLATSGSYNEQFF. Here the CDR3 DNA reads TGTGCCAGCAGCTTAGCAACTAGCGGGAGCTACAATGAGCAGTTCTTC.